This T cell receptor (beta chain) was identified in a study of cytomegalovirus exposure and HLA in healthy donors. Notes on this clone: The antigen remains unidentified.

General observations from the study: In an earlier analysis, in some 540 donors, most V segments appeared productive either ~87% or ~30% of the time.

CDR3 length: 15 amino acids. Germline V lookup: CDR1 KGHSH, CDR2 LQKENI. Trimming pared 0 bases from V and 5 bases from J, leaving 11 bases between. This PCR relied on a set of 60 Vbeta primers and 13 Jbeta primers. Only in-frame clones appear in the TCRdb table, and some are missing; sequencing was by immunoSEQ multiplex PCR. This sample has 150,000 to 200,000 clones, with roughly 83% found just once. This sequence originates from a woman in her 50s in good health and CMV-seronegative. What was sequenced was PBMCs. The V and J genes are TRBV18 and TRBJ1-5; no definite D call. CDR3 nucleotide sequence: TGTGCCAGCTCACCACCGGGTGGCGGTTATCAGCCCCAGCATTTT. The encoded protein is CASSPPGGGYQPQHF.